This paragraph covers one TCR beta chain sequence. Its matching antigen is unknown. The same CDR3 arises from other DNA sequences in this sample as well. V was trimmed by 2 bases and J by 1 base, leaving 9 bases between them. This CDR3 region has 14 residues. Per the germline V gene, CDR1 is SGHRS and CDR2 is YFSETQ. Profiled with immunoSEQ multiplex PCR; TCRdb holds only in-frame clones, not every one. The sample carries 130,000 to 150,000 clones, 85% to 95% recorded once. This sample stems from a study of T cell responses to AZD1222 COVID-19 vaccine. Study conclusions and caveats: Clonal diversity was possibly underestimated, and the donors were mostly white British, with more females. Baseline seropositives among AZD1222 recipients totaled only 5 to 7. Distributed over spike, vaccine-associated CD4 TCRs predominated at 160-218 and 743-854.

The sample in question was peripheral blood, obtained after recovery from COVID-19. This clonotype was sampled from an adult who had recovered from COVID-19. This rearrangement joins TRBV5-1 to TRBJ2-5, with D perhaps TRBD1 (6 bases). Here the CDR3 DNA reads TGCGCCAGCAGCTTAGGACAGCTCCAAGAGACCCAGTACTTC. It specifies CASSLGQLQETQYF.